Shown below are 21 T cell receptor beta chains from a single sample sequenced in a study of identical twins. TCRdb re-derived calls from the 5' RACE reads in MiXCR, one entry per CDR3 protein. The repertoire holds a few hundred thousand distinct CDR3 sequences, about 8.3% seen once, with about 3% in the top ten. Another study also made use of these data, one on yellow fever vaccine responses in identical twins.

What was sequenced was CD8+ T cells sorted from blood. The origin of the receptors is a woman under 30 in good health.

This clonotype has only a few counts. The chain combines TRBV9 with TRBJ2-3; 10 nucleotides line up with TRBD2. This CDR3 has 17 amino acids. Losses at the gene ends were 3 bases for V and 2 bases for J; bases not matched to a gene: 9. Germline V lookup: CDR1 SGDLS, CDR2 YYNGEE. The CDR3 nucleotides are TGTGCCAGCAGCGCCGAGGGTAGCGGGGGGATCACAGATACGCAGTATTTT. Its translation is CASSAEGSGGITDTQYF.

At least ten counts were recorded for this clonotype. This sequence joins TRBV5-6 and TRBJ2-2; the D gene is possibly TRBD2 (5 bases). Germline CDR1 and CDR2: SGHDT and YYEEEE. V was cut by 1 base and J by 15 bases, with 13 bases left in between. The CDR3 extends over 12 amino acids. Here the CDR3 reads CASSLYGLRVFF. DNA for the CDR3: TGTGCCAGCAGCTTGTATGGCCTGCGGGTGTTTTTT.

This clonotype has a handful of counts. This rearrangement joins TRBV4-3 to TRBJ2-1, with D unclear. Trimming removed 2 bases at V and 5 bases at J, with 13 bases between. Germline V lookup: CDR1 LGHNA, CDR2 YSLEER. The CDR3 runs 15 residues. CDR3 sequence: CASSQSGVHNNEQFF. The CDR3 DNA reads TGCGCCAGCAGCCAATCGGGTGTGCATAACAATGAGCAGTTCTTC.

Only a few counts were recorded for this clonotype. This chain links TRBV20-1 with TRBJ2-4, with 8 nucleotides matching TRBD2. CDR3 length: 16 amino acids. The ends lost 0 bases at V and 1 base at J; junction bases unmatched: 5. Germline V lookup: CDR1 DFQATT, CDR2 SNEGSKA (reference sequence). The CDR3 DNA reads TGCAGTGCTAGAGATCATAGCGGGGATGCCAAAAACATTCAGTACTTC. Translation gives CSARDHSGDAKNIQYF.

The rearrangement links TRBV7-6 to TRBJ2-7; 7 bases are shared with TRBD1. The CDR3 consists of 15 residues. Germline CDR1 SGHVS, CDR2 FNYEAQ. V dropped 1 base and J dropped 2; count of bases not matched to a gene: 5. The CDR3: CASSLGSDRAYEQYF. CDR3 bases: TGTGCCAGCAGCTTAGGATCCGACAGGGCCTACGAGCAGTACTTC.

This clonotype was seen many times. The chain's CDR3 is CATSDPGGTSGFYNEQFF. CDR3 in DNA: TGTGCCACCAGTGACCCTGGCGGGACTAGCGGATTCTACAATGAGCAGTTCTTC. The chain recombines TRBV24-1 with TRBJ2-1; 11 bases map to TRBD2. Germline-derived CDR1 and CDR2 are KGHDR and SFDVKD. The CDR3 contains 18 residues. The junction had 10 bases not matched to a gene; V was cut back by 4 bases and J by 3 bases.

This clonotype was counted between two and nine times. For the CDR3, the DNA is TGTGCCAGCAGTCTGATGGGACAGGTAGCCTACGAGCAGTACTTC. This sequence encodes CASSLMGQVAYEQYF. This chain links TRBV28 with TRBJ2-7, with 8 positions matching TRBD1. The V segment lost 5 bases and the J segment 2 bases; nucleotides outside the gene matches: 8. The length of the CDR3 is 15 residues. Germline V gives CDR1 MDHEN, CDR2 SYDVKM.

A few counts support this clonotype. This chain connects TRBV11-2 to TRBJ2-5, with 7 bases that match TRBD1. The CDR3 is 15 residues long. The V gene's germline CDR1 is SGHAT and CDR2 FQNNGV. V shed 4 bases, J shed 2 bases, and the junction held 7 bases outside the gene matches. CDR3 loop: CASSSFEGAQETQYF. As DNA, the CDR3 is TGTGCCAGCAGCTCCTTCGAGGGGGCTCAAGAGACCCAGTACTTC.

The rearrangement uses TRBV18 and TRBJ1-2, with 9 bases lining up with TRBD1. Trimming at V came to 4 bases and at J to 8 bases, leaving 8 bases not matched to a gene. Germline-derived CDR1 and CDR2 are KGHSH and LQKENI. The CDR3 covers 14 residues. The CDR3 here is CASSLSSGTGGYTF. The CDR3 DNA sequence: TGTGCCAGCTCACTTTCCTCCGGGACAGGGGGCTACACCTTC.

This clonotype was detected only a few times. The chain joins TRBV29-1 to TRBJ1-2, with D maybe TRBD1 (5 bases). CDR1 is SQVTM, CDR2 ANQGSEA, per germline. The CDR3 is made up of 15 amino acids. Deletions cut 3 bases from V and 3 bases from J, with 17 bases between. In DNA, the CDR3 is TGCAGCGTTGATGTGGCCGCGGGAGGGGACTATGGCTACACCTTC. It codes for CSVDVAAGGDYGYTF.

The chain has TRBV4-2 and TRBJ2-2, with a tentative D call TRBD1 (5 bases). V dropped 1 base and J dropped 5 bases, with 11 bases sitting between them. In germline, CDR1 is LGHNA, CDR2 YNFKEQ. This CDR3 is built from 15 residues. This CDR3 reads CASSQVQGGTGELFF. Here the CDR3 DNA reads TGTGCCAGCAGCCAAGTCCAGGGTGGAACCGGGGAGCTGTTTTTT.

The chain employs TRBV11-2 and TRBJ2-1; TRBD1 or TRBD2 may be the D gene (5 bases each). The ends were cut back, 2 bases at V and 5 bases at J, with 13 bases in the middle. This CDR3 is built from 15 residues. Germline loops: CDR1 SGHAT, CDR2 FQNNGV. CDR3 sequence: CASSLPPGPNNEQFF. CDR3 nucleotides: TGTGCCAGCAGCTTACCTCCGGGACCCAACAATGAGCAGTTCTTC.

This clonotype was seen ten or more times. The chain is built from TRBV4-1 and TRBJ2-7, with a weak D call TRBD1 (6 bases). Germline assignment: CDR1 MGHRA and CDR2 YSYEKL. V gave up 6 bases and J gave up 2 bases, with 14 bases separating them. This CDR3 region has 14 residues. The CDR3 sequence is CASSVGQSTYEQYF. The CDR3 region has the DNA TGCGCCAGCAGTGTAGGACAGAGTACCTACGAGCAGTACTTC.

The chain is built from TRBV6-1 and TRBJ2-3, with D tentatively TRBD2 (6 bases). Per germline, CDR1 MNHNS and CDR2 SASEGT. This CDR3 spans 15 amino acids. The V end was cut by 7 bases, the J end by 1 base, with 15 bases between. The CDR3 DNA sequence: TGTGCCAGCACGGCGGGGCCGGGACGCACAGATACGCAGTATTTT. Translation: CASTAGPGRTDTQYF.

There are a few counts of this clonotype. J is TRBJ2-5 and V is TRBV12-3 or TRBV12-4; the match to TRBD2 covers 8 bases. CDR3 length: 19 amino acids. Trimming took 2 bases from V and 3 from J; bases not matched to a gene: 17. CDR3 region: CASSLLHLGVAGREETQYF. The CDR3 DNA is TGTGCCAGCAGTTTATTGCATCTGGGGGTAGCGGGAAGAGAAGAGACCCAGTACTTC.

The chain uses TRBV3-1 and TRBJ2-1; possibly TRBD2 for D (6 bases). V was pared by 7 bases and J by 3 bases, with 16 bases between. In germline, CDR1 is LGHDT, CDR2 YNNKEL (reference sequence). This CDR3 contains 15 residues. The CDR3 sequence is CASNIGGFLYNEQFF. CDR3 in DNA: TGTGCCAGCAATATCGGGGGTTTCCTCTACAATGAGCAGTTCTTC.

This clonotype was detected ten times or more. The V call is TRBV5-1, the J call TRBJ1-1; no firm D call. Trimming shortened V by 0 bases and J by 7 bases, and 10 bases separated the two germline ends. Germline values: CDR1 SGHRS, CDR2 YFSETQ. There are 13 residues in the CDR3. CDR3 in DNA: TGCGCCAGCAGCTTGGGGGCAGGAGTTGAAGCTTTCTTT. This translates into CASSLGAGVEAFF.

This clonotype has more than one count but fewer than ten. The J gene is TRBJ2-1, the V gene TRBV12-3 or TRBV12-4, with D tentatively TRBD1 (5 bases). Deletions cut 5 bases from V and 8 bases from J, with 10 bases between. CDR3 length: 12 residues. The CDR3 is CASSRQPDEQFF. DNA for the CDR3: TGTGCCAGCAGTAGACAGCCGGATGAGCAGTTCTTC.

This chain uses TRBV4-2 with TRBJ2-2; TRBD2 aligns across 11 bases. The CDR3 length is 18 residues. V dropped 0 bases and J dropped 5; count of bases not matched to a gene: 8. Looked up from germline, CDR1 is LGHNA and CDR2 is YNFKEQ. CDR3 in amino acids: CASSQDSRTSGPTGELFF. In DNA, the CDR3 is TGTGCCAGCAGCCAAGACTCGAGGACTAGCGGGCCAACCGGGGAGCTGTTTTTT.

This clonotype has a count of ten or more. This chain uses TRBV3-1 with TRBJ2-5, with 11 positions matching TRBD2. Germline CDR1 LGHDT, CDR2 YNNKEL (reference sequence). The CDR3 loop spans 16 amino acids. The J segment lost 3 bases and the V segment lost 0 bases, leaving 3 bases of the junction unmatched. The CDR3 nucleotides are TGTGCCAGCAGCCAAGAACTAGCGGGGGATGAAGAGACCCAGTACTTC. This gives the protein CASSQELAGDEETQYF.

The table lists this clonotype with many counts. The CDR3 nucleotides read TGCGCCAGCAGGTGGACAGACTCCTACGAGCAGTACTTC. Protein product: CASRWTDSYEQYF. The chain joins TRBV5-1 to TRBJ2-7, with D perhaps matching TRBD1 (6 bases). CDR1 SGHRS and CDR2 YFSETQ come from the germline V gene. Deletions cut 5 bases from V and 0 bases from J, with 9 bases between. CDR3 length equals 13 residues.